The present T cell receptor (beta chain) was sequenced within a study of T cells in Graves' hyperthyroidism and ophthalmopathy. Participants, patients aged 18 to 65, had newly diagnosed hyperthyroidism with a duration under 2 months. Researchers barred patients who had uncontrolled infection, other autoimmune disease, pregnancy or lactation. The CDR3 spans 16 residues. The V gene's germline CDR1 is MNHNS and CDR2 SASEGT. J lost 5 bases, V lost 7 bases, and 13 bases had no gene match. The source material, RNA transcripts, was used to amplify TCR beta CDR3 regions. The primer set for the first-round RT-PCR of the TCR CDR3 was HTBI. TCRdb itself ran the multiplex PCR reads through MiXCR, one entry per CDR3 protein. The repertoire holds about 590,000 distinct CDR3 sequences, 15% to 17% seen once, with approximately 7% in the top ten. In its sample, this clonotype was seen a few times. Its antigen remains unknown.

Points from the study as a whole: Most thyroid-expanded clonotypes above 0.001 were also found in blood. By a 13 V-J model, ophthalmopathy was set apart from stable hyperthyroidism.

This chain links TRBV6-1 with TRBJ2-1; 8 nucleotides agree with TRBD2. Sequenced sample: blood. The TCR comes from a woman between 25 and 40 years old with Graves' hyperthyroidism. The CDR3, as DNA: TGTGCCAGCACCCCACCCGGTACTAGCGGACACAATGAGCAGTTCTTC. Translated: CASTPPGTSGHNEQFF.